Here is one T cell receptor (beta chain) with its context. As processed by the authors: Amplification from reference gene primers served as the basis for estimated nucleated cell counts. Some clones are missing from TCRdb's copy, which holds only in-frame ones; the method was immunoSEQ multiplex PCR. That table supplies the V and J calls and clone size; D and trimming were determined from the DNA. The table lists fewer than 85,000 clones, approximately 81% of them singletons. The data were obtained in a study of blood T cell repertoires in COVID-19. Study at large: Acute-phase and convalescent COVID-19 samples originated in the United States, Italy and Spain. Nucleic acid was either cDNA or gDNA, and it came from T cells, B-cell-depleted T cells, or PBMCs.

Germline V lookup: CDR1 MNHEY, CDR2 SVGAGI. This CDR3 spans 13 amino acids. Trimming removed 5 bases at V and 5 bases at J, with 10 bases between. Sequencing input: peripheral blood. The chain couples TRBV6-5 to TRBJ2-1, with D tentatively TRBD1 (5 bases). This TCR derives from a woman aged 55-69 years with acute or convalescent COVID-19. CDR3 in amino acids: CASSRTPDNEQFF. DNA of the CDR3: TGTGCCAGCAGTCGGACACCAGACAATGAGCAGTTCTTC.